This TCR beta chain was identified during a study of T cells after yellow fever vaccination. Study-level information: Fractions of limited cellularity were prepared by means of SMART-Seq v4 Ultra Low Input. Study-wide points: The appearance of a small share of clonotypes in both CD4 and CD8 compartments was observed. FACS-sorted repertoires might harbor abundant contaminating clonotypes from the bulk population. Reappearance after the booster was observed for most primary-vaccination clones (about 97% CD4, over 70% CD8).

The J segment lost 4 bases and the V segment lost 3 bases, leaving 11 bases of the junction unmatched. Germline CDR1 and CDR2: KGHSH and LQKENI. CDR3 length equals 16 residues. This clonotype turned up a few times. The target antigen is unknown. From the 5' RACE reads, TCRdb called clonotypes with MiXCR, one entry per CDR3 protein. The sample records about 400,000 distinct CDR3 sequences, about 6% being singletons. The receptor was isolated from a man aged 30 to 45 who received the YFV17D yellow fever vaccine. V and J are TRBV18 and TRBJ2-7, with 8 bases lining up with TRBD2. Sequencing was performed on PBMCs, taken 5 days after the yellow fever booster vaccination. The CDR3 sequence is CASSPPLAAATYEQYF. The CDR3 coding sequence is TGTGCCAGCTCACCGCCACTAGCGGCCGCTACGTACGAGCAGTACTTC. Looking up the rest from reference TRBV18 and TRBJ2-7 gives the full variable domain: NAGVMQNPRHLVRRRGQEARLRCSPMKGHSHVYWYRQLPEEGLKFMVYLQKENIIDESGMPKERFSAEFPKEGPSILRIQQVVRGDSAAYFCASSPPLAAATYEQYFGPGTRLTVT.